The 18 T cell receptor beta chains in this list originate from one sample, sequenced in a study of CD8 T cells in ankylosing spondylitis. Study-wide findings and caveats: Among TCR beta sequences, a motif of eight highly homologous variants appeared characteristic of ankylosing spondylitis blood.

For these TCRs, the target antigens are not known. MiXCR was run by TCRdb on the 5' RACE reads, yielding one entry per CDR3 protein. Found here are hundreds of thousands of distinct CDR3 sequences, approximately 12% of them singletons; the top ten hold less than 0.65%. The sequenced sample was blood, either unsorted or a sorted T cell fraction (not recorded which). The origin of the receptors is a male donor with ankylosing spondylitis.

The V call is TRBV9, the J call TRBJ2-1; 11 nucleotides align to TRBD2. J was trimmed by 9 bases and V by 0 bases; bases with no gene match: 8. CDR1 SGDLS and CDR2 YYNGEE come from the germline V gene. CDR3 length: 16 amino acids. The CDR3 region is CASSVAHSGGGGEQFF. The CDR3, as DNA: TGTGCCAGCAGCGTAGCCCATAGCGGGGGGGGCGGTGAGCAGTTCTTC.

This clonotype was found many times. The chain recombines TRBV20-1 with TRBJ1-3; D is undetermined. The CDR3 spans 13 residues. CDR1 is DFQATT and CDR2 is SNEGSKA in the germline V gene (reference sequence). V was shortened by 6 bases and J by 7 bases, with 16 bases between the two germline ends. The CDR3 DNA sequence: TGCAGTGCCAATAGAGGGAATGGTAACACCATATATTTT. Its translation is CSANRGNGNTIYF.

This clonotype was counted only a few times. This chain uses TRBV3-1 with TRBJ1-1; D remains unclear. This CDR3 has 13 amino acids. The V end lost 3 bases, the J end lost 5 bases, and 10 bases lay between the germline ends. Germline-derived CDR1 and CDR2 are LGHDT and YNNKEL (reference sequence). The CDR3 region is CASSQGLQTEAFF. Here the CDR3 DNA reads TGTGCCAGCAGCCAGGGTCTCCAGACTGAAGCTTTCTTT. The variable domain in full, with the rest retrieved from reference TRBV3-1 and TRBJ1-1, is DTAVSQTPKYLVTQMGNDKSIKCEQNLGHDTMYWYKQDSKKFLKIMFSYNNKELIINETVPNRFSPKSPDKAHLNLHINSLELGDSAVYFCASSQGLQTEAFFGQGTRLTVV.

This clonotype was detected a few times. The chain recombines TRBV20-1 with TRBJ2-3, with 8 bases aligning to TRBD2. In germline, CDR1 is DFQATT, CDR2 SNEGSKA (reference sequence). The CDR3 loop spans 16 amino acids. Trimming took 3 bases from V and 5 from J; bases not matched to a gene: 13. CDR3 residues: CSASGSGGVSQDTQYF. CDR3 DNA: TGCAGTGCTAGTGGGTCGGGGGGGGTTAGTCAAGATACGCAGTATTTT.

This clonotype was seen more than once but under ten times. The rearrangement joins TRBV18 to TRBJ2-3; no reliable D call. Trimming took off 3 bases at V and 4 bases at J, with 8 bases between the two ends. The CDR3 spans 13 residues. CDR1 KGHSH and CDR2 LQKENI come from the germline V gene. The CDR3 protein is CASSPSLADTQYF. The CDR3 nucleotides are TGTGCCAGCTCACCCTCCTTGGCAGATACGCAGTATTTT.

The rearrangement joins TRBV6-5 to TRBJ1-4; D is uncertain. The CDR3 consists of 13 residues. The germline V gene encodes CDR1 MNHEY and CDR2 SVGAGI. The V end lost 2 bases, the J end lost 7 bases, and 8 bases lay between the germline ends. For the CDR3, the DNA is TGTGCCAGCAGTTACGCGAGGGCTGAAAAACTGTTTTTT. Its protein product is CASSYARAEKLFF.

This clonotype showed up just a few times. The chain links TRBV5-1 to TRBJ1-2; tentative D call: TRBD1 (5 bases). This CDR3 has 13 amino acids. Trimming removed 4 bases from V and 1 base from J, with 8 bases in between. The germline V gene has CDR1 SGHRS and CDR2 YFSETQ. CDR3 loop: CASSQQVNYGYTF. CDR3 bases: TGCGCCAGCAGCCAACAGGTTAACTATGGCTACACCTTC.

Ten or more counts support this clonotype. In nucleotides, the CDR3 is TGCAGTGCTCTACAGGGGACAGGGGGCGAGCAGTACTTC. Translation gives CSALQGTGGEQYF. The rearrangement links TRBV20-1 to TRBJ2-7, with TRBD1 matching over 11 bases. The CDR3 loop spans 13 amino acids. Germline values: CDR1 DFQATT, CDR2 SNEGSKA (reference sequence). Trimming at V came to 5 bases and at J to 6 bases, leaving 6 bases not matched to a gene.

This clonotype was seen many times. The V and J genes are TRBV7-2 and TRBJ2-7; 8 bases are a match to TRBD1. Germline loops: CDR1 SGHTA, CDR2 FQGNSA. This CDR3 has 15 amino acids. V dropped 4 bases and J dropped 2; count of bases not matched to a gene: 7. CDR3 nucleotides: TGTGCCAGCAGCTACGACAGGGGAAAAACCTACGAGCAGTACTTC. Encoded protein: CASSYDRGKTYEQYF.

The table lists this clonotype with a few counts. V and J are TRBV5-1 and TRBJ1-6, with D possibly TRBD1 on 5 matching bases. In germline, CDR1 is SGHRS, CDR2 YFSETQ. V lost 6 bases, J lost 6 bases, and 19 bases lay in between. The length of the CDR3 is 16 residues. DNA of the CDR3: TGCGCCAGCACCTCCGGGGGTGGTTTTGGTAATTCACCCCTCCACTTT. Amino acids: CASTSGGGFGNSPLHF. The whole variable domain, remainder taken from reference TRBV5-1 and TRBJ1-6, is KAGVTQTPRYLIKTRGQQVTLSCSPISGHRSVSWYQQTPGQGLQFLFEYFSETQRNKGNFPGRFSGRQFSNSRSEMNVSTLELGDSALYLCASTSGGGFGNSPLHFGNGTRLTVT.

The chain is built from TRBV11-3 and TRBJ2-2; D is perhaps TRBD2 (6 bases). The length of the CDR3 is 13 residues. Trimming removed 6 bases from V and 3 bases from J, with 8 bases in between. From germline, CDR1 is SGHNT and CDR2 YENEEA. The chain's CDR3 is CASRTSYTGELFF. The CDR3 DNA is TGTGCCAGCAGAACTAGCTACACCGGGGAGCTGTTTTTT.

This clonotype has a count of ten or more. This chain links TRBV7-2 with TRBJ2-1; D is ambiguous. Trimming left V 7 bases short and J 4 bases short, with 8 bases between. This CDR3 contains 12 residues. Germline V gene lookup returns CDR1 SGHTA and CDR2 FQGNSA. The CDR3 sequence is CASKENYNEQFF. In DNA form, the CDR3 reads TGTGCCAGCAAGGAGAATTACAATGAGCAGTTCTTC.

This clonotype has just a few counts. CDR3 loop: CASSNIDRPKRGYTF. The CDR3 DNA follows: TGTGCCAGCAGTAACATAGACAGGCCTAAAAGGGGCTACACCTTC. V and J are TRBV6-5 and TRBJ1-2; tentatively, D is TRBD1 (6 bases). Germline CDR1 is MNHEY and CDR2 is SVGAGI. The CDR3 totals 15 residues. Trimming pared 5 bases from V and 8 bases from J, leaving 21 bases between.

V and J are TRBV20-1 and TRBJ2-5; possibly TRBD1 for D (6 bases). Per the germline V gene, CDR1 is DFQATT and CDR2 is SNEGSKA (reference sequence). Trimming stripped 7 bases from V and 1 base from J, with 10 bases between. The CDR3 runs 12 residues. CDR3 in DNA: TGCAGTGGGGGGCTTCCCCAAGAGACCCAGTACTTC. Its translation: CSGGLPQETQYF.

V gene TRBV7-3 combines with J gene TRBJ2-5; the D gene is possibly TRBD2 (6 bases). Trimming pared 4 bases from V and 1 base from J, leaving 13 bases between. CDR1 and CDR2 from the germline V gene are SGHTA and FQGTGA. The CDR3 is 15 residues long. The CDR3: CASSSRPGSQETQYF. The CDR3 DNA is TGTGCCAGCAGCTCCCGACCCGGGAGCCAAGAGACCCAGTACTTC.

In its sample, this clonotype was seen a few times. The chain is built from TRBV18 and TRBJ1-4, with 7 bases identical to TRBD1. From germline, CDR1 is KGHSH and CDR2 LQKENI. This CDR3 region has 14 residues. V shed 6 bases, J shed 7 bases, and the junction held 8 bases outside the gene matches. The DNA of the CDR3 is TGTGCCAGCTCGAGTCTACAGGGGAGTGAAAAACTGTTTTTT. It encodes CASSSLQGSEKLFF.

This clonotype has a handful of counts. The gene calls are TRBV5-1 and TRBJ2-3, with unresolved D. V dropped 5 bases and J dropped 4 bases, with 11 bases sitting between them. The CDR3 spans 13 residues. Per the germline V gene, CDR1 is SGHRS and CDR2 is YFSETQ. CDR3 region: CASRKGGADTQYF. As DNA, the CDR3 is TGCGCCAGCAGAAAGGGCGGCGCAGATACGCAGTATTTT.

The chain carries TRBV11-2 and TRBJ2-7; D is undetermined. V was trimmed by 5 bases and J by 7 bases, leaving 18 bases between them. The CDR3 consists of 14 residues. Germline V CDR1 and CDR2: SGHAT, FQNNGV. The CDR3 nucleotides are TGTGCCAGCAGCCTCACCCCCTCTCTGGGTGAGCAGTACTTC. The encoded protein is CASSLTPSLGEQYF.